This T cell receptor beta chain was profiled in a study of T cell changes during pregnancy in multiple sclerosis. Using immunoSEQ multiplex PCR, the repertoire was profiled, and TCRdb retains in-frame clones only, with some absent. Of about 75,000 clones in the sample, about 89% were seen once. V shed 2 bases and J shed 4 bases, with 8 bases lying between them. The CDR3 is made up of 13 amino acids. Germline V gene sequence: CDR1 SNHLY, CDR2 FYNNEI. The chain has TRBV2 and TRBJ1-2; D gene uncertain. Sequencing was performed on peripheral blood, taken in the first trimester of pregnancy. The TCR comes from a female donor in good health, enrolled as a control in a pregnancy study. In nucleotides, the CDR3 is TGTGCCAGCAGTGAAAGGCAGGTCTATGGCTACACCTTC. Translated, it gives CASSERQVYGYTF.